Below, one T cell receptor (beta chain) is given with its context. What this receptor recognizes is not known. No base quality values were provided; no much bigger clone lies one nucleotide off. Relative to germline, V is missing 0 bases and J is missing 5 bases, with 9 bases of the junction outside any gene match. Taken from the germline V gene, the CDR1 and CDR2 loops are ENHRY and SYGVKD. The CDR3 spans 19 residues, from the cysteine through the phenylalanine. Only the CDR3 part of the read is kept: 57 bases, read in frame from the first base. The Qiagen DNeasy kit was used to extract genomic DNA both from unsorted PBMCs and from the negatively selected CD4+ and CD8+ fractions. Using primers that anneal to V and J segments, immunoSEQ multiplex PCR amplified the TCR beta CDR3 regions. A synthetic immune receptor repertoire was used to minimize amplification bias, and any residual bias was removed computationally once sequencing was done. Under the source paper's analysis protocol: Custom Python scripts were used to quantify repertoire diversity as the Shannon entropy index. Unsorted, CD4+ and CD8+ repertoires were examined separately, except in combined analyses, for which CD4+ and CD8+ sequences were merged in silico. Clonal expansion was defined as a frequency increase of at least 2-fold after treatment compared with C1D1, and clones undetected at baseline were assigned a pseudocount of 0.5. Clones with 0 or 1 copy at C1D1 were defined as singleton clones, while clones with 2 or more copies were defined as non-singleton clones. Clones expanded in unsorted samples were labelled as CD4+, CD8+ or unknown by matching protein sequences in sorted samples from the same patient. Wilcoxon tests on paired samples were used to test changes in diversity from C1D1 to C4D1. Held by TCRdb, this immuneACCESS table contains in-frame sequences only and omits some clones. Under half of the omission traces to an unresolved V gene where checked; the cause of the rest is unknown. D and trimming were read from the DNA, whereas the V and J calls and clone size are those reported in that table. The sample profile shows about 20,000 clones; around 69% of them were found once. Around a quarter of the sample comes from the top ten.

This specimen's time point label, per the study, means: cycle 2 day 1 (C2D1) of nivolumab. Relapse after autologous stem cell transplantation had occurred in all trial patients, and cohorts A, B and C were distinguished by prior brentuximab vedotin exposure. The trial cohort comprised some 60 patients with relapsed/refractory classical Hodgkin lymphoma whose best overall responses were complete response, partial response or progressive disease. Trial patients were treated with single-agent nivolumab in the multi-cohort phase II CheckMate 205 trial. An independent review committee assessed best overall response using the 2007 International Working Group response criteria. Trial PBMCs were collected just before the start of nivolumab (C1D1) and during therapy at cycle 2 day 1 and cycle 4 day 1. Peripheral blood was collected in 8 mL Vacutainer Cell Preparation Tubes, from which PBMCs were isolated by centrifugation and then cryopreserved.

These data belong to a study of PD-1 blockade in classical Hodgkin lymphoma (dated by TCRdb to about 2020). With respect to the entire study: Nivolumab dosing was 3 mg/kg intravenously every 2 weeks, continuing until either disease progression or unacceptable toxicity. A peripheral blood immune signature of response to PD-1 blockade in classical Hodgkin lymphoma was defined using TCR beta sequencing and CyTOF.

Broad study findings and their caveats: By C4D1, a significant rise was seen in CD4+ TCR diversity but not in CD8+ TCR diversity (p=0.0027 vs p=0.16), and the rise was most apparent among complete responders (p=0.02). Trial patients with a complete response had baseline diversity similar to that of newly diagnosed patients, while partial responders and progressors had significantly lower diversity. Lower diversity was observed in patients in whom nivolumab was started less than 1 year after ASCT, and these patients were excluded from later analyses so that confounding by immune reconstitution would be avoided. Only a single clinical trial cohort was studied, and what caused the repertoire differences, possibly disease activity or prior therapy, remained undefined. Baseline TCR diversity was reported to be lower in newly diagnosed patients than in healthy donors, and even lower in relapsed/refractory patients.

This sequence originates from a human donor with classical Hodgkin lymphoma. The rearranged segments are TRBV10-3 and TRBJ2-1; 14 of the junction bases match TRBD2. This sample comprised peripheral blood mononuclear cells (PBMCs), obtained before the second cycle of nivolumab. The CDR3 amino acid sequence is: CAISESIGTSGSTHNEQFF. The DNA reads TGTGCCATCAGTGAGTCGATAGGGACTAGCGGGAGTACCCACAATGAGCAGTTCTTC.